Below, 23 T cell receptor beta chains from the same sample are listed, as sequenced in a study of response to subunit inactivated influenza vaccine. One entry per CDR3 protein results from TCRdb running MiXCR on the RT-PCR reads. The sample has 750,000 to 850,000 distinct CDR3 sequences, roughly 20% seen once. The specimen was PBMCs from blood, collected 4 to 6 days after vaccination. These receptors all come from a man over 45 who received an inactivated influenza vaccine.

The rearrangement joins TRBV10-3 to TRBJ2-1; 12 bases are a match to TRBD2. Per germline, CDR1 ENHRY and CDR2 SYGVKD. The junction had 4 bases not matched to a gene; V was cut back by 6 bases and J by 7 bases. This CDR3 spans 14 amino acids. The CDR3 DNA follows: TGTGCCATCAGGACCGGGACTAGCGGGAATGAGCAGTTCTTC. Protein: CAIRTGTSGNEQFF.

Ten or more counts support this clonotype. The V and J genes are TRBV20-1 and TRBJ1-2, with 8 bases fitting TRBD1. J gave up 4 bases and V 0 bases, and 7 bases lay outside the gene matches. There are 15 residues in the CDR3. Looked up from germline, CDR1 is DFQATT and CDR2 is SNEGSKA (reference sequence). CDR3 nucleotides: TGCAGTGCTAGAGATGTGCAGGGGGCCCTCTATGGCTACACCTTC. It yields the protein CSARDVQGALYGYTF.

This clonotype was recorded many times. The rearrangement uses TRBV12-3 or TRBV12-4 and TRBJ1-2; unclear D gene. Between the trimmed V and J ends, which lost 5 bases and 3 bases, there was a span of 10 bases. The CDR3 consists of 13 residues. CDR3 sequence: CASSHDPDYGYTF. The CDR3 DNA sequence: TGTGCCAGCAGTCATGACCCAGACTATGGCTACACCTTC.

The chain recombines TRBV20-1 with TRBJ2-5; 13 nucleotides agree with TRBD2. Per the germline V gene, CDR1 is DFQATT and CDR2 is SNEGSKA (reference sequence). The CDR3 extends over 16 amino acids. The ends lost 5 bases at V and 2 bases at J; junction bases unmatched: 8. The CDR3 nucleotides are TGCAGTGCTTCCCGTCCGGGACTAGCGGGACAAGAGACCCAGTACTTC. Translating gives CSASRPGLAGQETQYF.

This clonotype was counted only a few times. This sequence joins TRBV24-1 and TRBJ2-1; TRBD2 agrees at 10 bases. V shed 4 bases and J 1 base; nucleotides not matched to a gene: 9. This CDR3 has 18 residues. Looked up from germline, CDR1 is KGHDR and CDR2 is SFDVKD. The CDR3 here is CATSDPVIAGGSYNEQFF. CDR3 DNA sequence: TGTGCCACCAGTGACCCTGTTATAGCGGGGGGTTCCTACAATGAGCAGTTCTTC.

This clonotype has more than one count but fewer than ten. V usage is TRBV7-8 and J usage is TRBJ2-7; D remains ambiguous. The CDR3 sequence is 13 residues long. The germline gives CDR1 SGHVS, CDR2 FQNEAQ. V lost 4 bases and J 4 bases, leaving 11 bases between the germline ends. The CDR3 here is CASSSLDRYEQYF. As DNA, the CDR3 is TGTGCCAGCAGCTCCTTGGATCGGTACGAGCAGTACTTC.

A few counts support this clonotype. The gene calls are TRBV27 and TRBJ2-1; 7 nucleotides agree with TRBD2. The CDR3 consists of 15 residues. Germline CDR1 reads MNHEY; CDR2 reads SMNVEV (reference sequence). V was pared by 0 bases and J by 9 bases, with 8 bases of the junction left unmatched. The CDR3 reads CASSLSRLAQGEQFF. The CDR3 DNA follows: TGTGCCAGCAGTTTATCGAGACTAGCTCAGGGTGAGCAGTTCTTC.

This sequence joins TRBV5-1 and TRBJ2-7; D might be TRBD2 (6 bases). The length of the CDR3 is 13 residues. Germline CDR1 and CDR2: SGHRS and YFSETQ. Trimming pared 1 base from V and 3 bases from J, leaving 8 bases between. The CDR3 sequence is CASSLFSGYEQYF. The CDR3 coding sequence is TGCGCCAGCAGCTTGTTTAGCGGCTACGAGCAGTACTTC.

V gene TRBV20-1 combines with J gene TRBJ1-2; no clear D gene. CDR1 and CDR2 from the germline V gene are DFQATT and SNEGSKA (reference sequence). V lost 6 bases to trimming and J lost 4 bases, with 9 bases between them. There are 11 residues in the CDR3. This chain's CDR3 is CSAKVFYGYTF. As DNA, the CDR3 is TGCAGTGCAAAGGTTTTCTATGGCTACACCTTC.

The chain joins TRBV4-3 to TRBJ2-3; TRBD2 is a possible D gene (6 bases). V gave up 0 bases and J gave up 4 bases, with 14 bases separating them. Per the germline V gene, CDR1 is LGHNA and CDR2 is YSLEER. The CDR3 length is 16 residues. This chain's CDR3 is CASSQDFRIAADTQYF. CDR3 DNA: TGCGCCAGCAGCCAAGATTTTCGGATAGCGGCAGATACGCAGTATTTT.

The genes are TRBV6-2 or TRBV6-3 and TRBJ1-1; D gene uncertain. This CDR3 is 15 amino acids long. V was clipped by 6 bases and J by 4 bases, with 18 bases between them. Germline V gene data show CDR1 as MNHEY and CDR2 as SVGEGT. The CDR3 DNA follows: TGTGCCAGCAGCCTCGGCCTCCGGACGGGCACTGAAGCTTTCTTT. This codes for CASSLGLRTGTEAFF.

J is TRBJ2-7 and V is TRBV27, with D tentatively TRBD1 (5 bases). The CDR3 totals 13 residues. The germline gives CDR1 MNHEY, CDR2 SMNVEV (reference sequence). The V and J ends lost 0 bases and 6 bases respectively, with 9 bases between them. The CDR3, as DNA: TGTGCCAGCAGTTTATCAGGGGTGGTCGAGCAGTACTTC. It translates to CASSLSGVVEQYF.

The rearrangement uses TRBV12-3 or TRBV12-4 and TRBJ1-1; no reliable D call. This CDR3 is built from 13 residues. Trimming took 7 bases from V and 5 from J, leaving 14 bases between them. CDR3 residues: CASKPGPGTEAFF. CDR3 nucleotide sequence: TGTGCCAGCAAACCCGGACCGGGGACTGAAGCTTTCTTT.

The chain joins TRBV15 to TRBJ1-2; D might be TRBD1 (5 bases). The CDR3 runs to 15 residues. CDR1 is LNHNV, CDR2 YYDKDF, per germline (reference sequence). The V and J ends lost 3 bases and 6 bases respectively, with 17 bases between them. The CDR3 DNA sequence: TGTGCCACCAGCAGGTTGATCGACAGCGTTAATGGCTACACCTTC. Encoded protein: CATSRLIDSVNGYTF.

The V and J genes are TRBV3-1 and TRBJ2-5, with D perhaps matching TRBD1 or TRBD2 (5 bases each). CDR1 is LGHDT and CDR2 is YNNKEL in the germline V gene (reference sequence). This CDR3 is 12 amino acids long. Deletions cut 3 bases from V and 14 bases from J, with 16 bases between. The CDR3, as DNA: TGTGCCAGCAGCCAGGGGGACCGGATTGTCTACTTC. Translation gives CASSQGDRIVYF.

To note about this clonotype: A much larger clone lies one base from this, so it may be a read error. V gene TRBV29-1 combines with J gene TRBJ1-4, with TRBD1 as a possible D gene (5 bases). Per the germline V gene, CDR1 is SQVTM and CDR2 is ANQGSEA. CDR3 length: 15 residues. The CDR3: CGVLGGRLGNEKLFF. CDR3 coding DNA: TGCGGCGTCCTCGGGGGTCGGTTGGGTAATGAAAAACTGTTTTTT.

This clonotype was seen a few times. The J gene is TRBJ2-1, the V gene TRBV27; weak D call: TRBD2 (5 bases). Germline V gene lookup returns CDR1 MNHEY and CDR2 SMNVEV (reference sequence). This CDR3 has 14 residues. The V gene lost 6 bases and the J gene lost 2 bases, with 11 bases spanning the gap. This CDR3 is CASSFPGAYNEQFF. Written as DNA, the CDR3 is TGTGCCAGCAGCTTCCCCGGGGCCTACAATGAGCAGTTCTTC.

Only a few counts were recorded for this clonotype. J is TRBJ2-3 and V is TRBV5-6; a weak D match, TRBD2 (7 bases). Germline CDR1 is SGHDT and CDR2 is YYEEEE. With 5 bases removed from V and 0 bases from J, the gap between germline ends came to 13 bases. This CDR3 comprises 15 residues. The CDR3 protein is CASRLGGRSTDTQYF. CDR3 sequence (DNA): TGTGCCAGCAGGCTGGGGGGGCGCAGCACAGATACGCAGTATTTT.

Here the CDR3 DNA reads TGTGCCAGCAGCTTGAGACCGACGGGCACTGAAGCTTTCTTT. Amino acids: CASSLRPTGTEAFF. The V call is TRBV7-6, the J call TRBJ1-1; D unresolved. The CDR3 is made up of 14 amino acids. Trimming removed 3 bases at V and 4 bases at J, with 12 bases between. Germline CDR1 SGHVS, CDR2 FNYEAQ. Full variable domain (missing parts from reference TRBV7-6 and TRBJ1-1): GAGVSQSPRYKVTKRGQDVALRCDPISGHVSLYWYRQALGQGPEFLTYFNYEAQQDKSGLPNDRFSAERPEGSISTLTIQRTEQRDSAMYRCASSLRPTGTEAFFGQGTRLTVV.

The chain has TRBV13 and TRBJ2-7; 10 bases align to TRBD1. The length of the CDR3 is 19 residues. Germline V gene sequence: CDR1 PRHDT, CDR2 FYEKMQ (reference sequence). With V trimmed by 2 bases and J by 0 bases, 13 bases remained unmatched. The CDR3 region is CASSLSGQGVIRSSYEQYF. CDR3 DNA sequence: TGTGCCAGCAGCTTATCTGGACAGGGGGTAATCAGGAGCTCCTACGAGCAGTACTTC.

The CDR3 nucleotides are TGTGCCAGCAGCTTGCCGGGTACTTATAACTATGGCTACACCTTC. It codes for CASSLPGTYNYGYTF. The chain has TRBV5-6 and TRBJ1-2, with D hard to call. CDR1 is SGHDT, CDR2 YYEEEE, per germline. The CDR3 runs to 15 residues. V was trimmed by 1 base and J by 1 base, leaving 11 bases between them. The entire variable domain, with the rest obtained from reference TRBV5-6 and TRBJ1-2, is as follows: DAGVTQSPTHLIKTRGQQVTLRCSPKSGHDTVSWYQQALGQGPQFIFQYYEEEERQRGNFPDRFSGHQFPNYSSELNVNALLLGDSALYLCASSLPGTYNYGYTFGSGTRLTVV.

The chain is built from TRBV29-1 and TRBJ2-6; no reliable D call. The CDR3 is 14 amino acids. V lost 4 bases to trimming and J lost 0 bases, with 7 bases between them. Germline V lookup: CDR1 SQVTM, CDR2 ANQGSEA. CDR3 DNA sequence: TGCAGCGTTGTACTGAGCTCTGGGGCCAACGTCCTGACTTTC. Its protein is CSVVLSSGANVLTF.

This clonotype appeared a few times. The chain recombines TRBV9 with TRBJ1-4, with D hard to call. The germline V and J ends were trimmed by 1 base and 1 base, with 8 bases remaining between them. From germline, CDR1 is SGDLS and CDR2 YYNGEE. The CDR3 extends over 15 amino acids. The CDR3 loop reads CASSVFGGTNEKLFF. CDR3 nucleotide sequence: TGTGCCAGCAGCGTATTTGGAGGAACTAATGAAAAACTGTTTTTT.